The 6 T cell receptor beta chains listed next were all sequenced from one sample in a study of graft-versus-host responses after intestinal transplantation (dated by TCRdb to about 2021). The time point label for this specimen denotes: cells obtained before transplantation from donor or recipient. Receptors were amplified or captured by the immunoSEQ multiplex PCR assay. TCRdb holds this immuneACCESS table with in-frame rearrangements only. Some clones are missing; in checked studies, unresolved V genes explain under half, and the rest has no known cause. For this sample the table gives 85,000 to 100,000 clones, of which around 90% were detected only once. Around 0.1% of the sample belongs to the ten largest clones. Their antigens remain unidentified. The material was unstimulated CD4+ T cells sorted from spleen or lymph node cells, obtained before intestinal transplant. These receptors all come from a human donor who received an intestinal transplant.

The V and J genes are TRBV6-5 and TRBJ1-6; the match to TRBD1 covers 9 bases. The ends lost 8 bases at V and 5 bases at J; junction bases unmatched: 7. The CDR3 sequence is 15 residues long. Germline values: CDR1 MNHEY, CDR2 SVGAGI. The CDR3: CASRWTGADNSPLHF. DNA of the CDR3: TGTGCCAGCCGTTGGACAGGGGCGGATAATTCACCCCTCCACTTT.

V is TRBV5-1 and J is TRBJ1-5, with D unclear. Trimming shortened V by 4 bases and J by 6 bases, and 17 bases separated the two germline ends. From germline, CDR1 is SGHRS and CDR2 YFSETQ. The CDR3 is 15 amino acids. In DNA, the CDR3 is TGCGCCAGCAGCCCCGGGTCTGAAAGTCGTCAGCCCCAGCATTTT. Translation: CASSPGSESRQPQHF.

CDR3 residues: CASSLNGQTPGANVLTF. The CDR3 DNA reads TGTGCCAGCAGCTTAAACGGACAGACCCCTGGGGCCAACGTCCTGACTTTC. V gene TRBV11-2 combines with J gene TRBJ2-6, with D perhaps matching TRBD1 (6 bases). Germline CDR1 reads SGHAT; CDR2 reads FQNNGV. The CDR3 extends over 17 amino acids. Trimming took 2 bases from V and 2 from J, leaving 13 bases between them.

The chain joins TRBV5-1 to TRBJ2-5, with 8 bases aligning to TRBD1. The CDR3 contains 14 residues. CDR1 is SGHRS and CDR2 is YFSETQ in the germline V gene. J was trimmed by 5 bases and V by 4 bases; bases with no gene match: 7. The CDR3 sequence is CASSPDRVDETQYF. The CDR3 coding sequence is TGCGCCAGCAGCCCGGACAGGGTCGATGAGACCCAGTACTTC.

The chain recombines TRBV6-1 with TRBJ2-7; 10 bases fit TRBD2. The germline CDR1 and CDR2 sequences are MNHNS and SASEGT. The ends lost 2 bases at V and 3 bases at J; junction bases unmatched: 10. The CDR3 sequence is 17 residues long. CDR3 residues: CASSERPLAGHYYEQYF. Here the CDR3 DNA reads TGTGCCAGCAGTGAACGCCCACTAGCGGGACACTACTACGAGCAGTACTTC.

This clone was seen only a few times. This sequence joins TRBV29-1 and TRBJ1-1; D gene unclear. The ends were cut back, 4 bases at V and 0 bases at J, with 9 bases in the middle. This CDR3 spans 13 amino acids. CDR1 and CDR2 from the germline V gene are SQVTM and ANQGSEA. The CDR3 nucleotides read TGCAGCGTTGGCCGAGAATTGAACACTGAAGCTTTCTTT. As protein: CSVGRELNTEAFF.